The 3 T cell receptor beta chains presented below share a single source sample, sequenced in a study of blood T cell repertoires in COVID-19. Only in-frame clones appear in the TCRdb table, and some are missing; sequencing was by immunoSEQ multiplex PCR. The sample yields around 160,000 clones, 81% seen once. Sequencing input: peripheral blood. The receptor set was obtained from a human donor with acute or convalescent COVID-19. The donor label of this sample is uncertain.

The chain has TRBV9 and TRBJ2-7; D is uncertain. V was pared by 0 bases and J by 1 base, with 11 bases between. The length of the CDR3 is 15 residues. Germline V CDR1 and CDR2: SGDLS, YYNGEE. The CDR3 DNA is TGTGCCAGCAGCGTAGGCCCCAGCGAGTCCTACGAGCAGTACTTC. As protein: CASSVGPSESYEQYF.

The rearrangement uses TRBV5-1 and TRBJ1-6; 9 positions match TRBD1. Germline trimming cut 4 bases from V and 10 bases from J; bases unmatched to any gene: 6. The germline CDR1 and CDR2 sequences are SGHRS and YFSETQ. This CDR3 spans 14 amino acids. CDR3 nucleotides: TGCGCCAGCAGCCGGGACAGGGTCGGGTCACCCCTCCACTTT. Translation gives CASSRDRVGSPLHF.

The chain combines TRBV5-1 with TRBJ1-3, with unresolved D. Germline values: CDR1 SGHRS, CDR2 YFSETQ. V shed 0 bases and J shed 0 bases, with 4 bases lying between them. This CDR3 spans 14 amino acids. Written as DNA, the CDR3 is TGCGCCAGCAGCTTGGGCAGCTCTGGAAACACCATATATTTT. Residues: CASSLGSSGNTIYF.